This T cell receptor beta chain was sequenced for a study of beta chain features in type 1 diabetes. Study-level information: The patient and healthy donor groups were comparable for age, gender and cell yields.

This CDR3 is 17 amino acids long. Germline V gene lookup returns CDR1 KGHSH and CDR2 LQKENI. V dropped 0 bases and J dropped 0 bases, with 9 bases sitting between them. In the case of this clone: Antigen unknown.

Every bit of the isolated RNA underwent reverse transcription, so sequencing read expressed TCRB transcripts. Libraries were prepared by immunoSEQ multiplex PCR; TCRdb keeps only in-frame clonotypes and omits some of them. The sample consists of more than 300,000 clones, around an eighth of them appearing once. General study points: In type 1 diabetes patients, VDJ junctions had fewer insertions; deletions at these junctions were more frequent. Sequencing the cDNA could make cells with high TCR expression show up more than they should. Researchers report that Type 1 diabetes patients had moderately but significantly shorter TCRB CDR3s across all four CD4+ subsets.

Cells sorted by CD45RO/CCR7/CD25/CD127/CD95/CD27 comprised CD4+ naive, central memory, regulatory and stem cell-like memory cells. Sequenced: naive CD4+ T cells from blood. The TCR was taken from a woman aged 18 to 35 with type 1 diabetes. The chain employs TRBV18 and TRBJ2-6, with D unclear. The CDR3 sequence is CASSPPNLVSGANVLTF. CDR3 coding DNA: TGTGCCAGCTCACCACCAAATCTCGTCTCTGGGGCCAACGTCCTGACTTTC.